The 8 T cell receptor beta chains listed next were all sequenced from one sample in a study of blood T cell repertoires in COVID-19. Generated by immunoSEQ multiplex PCR, the TCRdb table keeps only in-frame clones and is missing some. This table has tens of thousands of clones, 79% appearing once. The sample consisted of peripheral blood. Receptors were obtained from a human donor in a cohort sampled during active COVID-19.

This clone was observed a single time. The chain links TRBV24-1 to TRBJ1-4; the D gene is possibly TRBD1 (5 bases). CDR1 is KGHDR and CDR2 is SFDVKD in the germline V gene. V lost 4 bases, J lost 4 bases, and 6 bases lay in between. The CDR3 loop spans 13 amino acids. The CDR3 DNA is TGTGCCACCAGTGAGGGACTTAATGAAAAACTGTTTTTT. Translating gives CATSEGLNEKLFF.

V usage is TRBV3-1 (or the pseudogene TRBV3-2) and J usage is TRBJ2-7, with D perhaps TRBD1 (5 bases). This CDR3 spans 14 amino acids. Trimming pared 1 base from V and 6 bases from J, leaving 13 bases between. Germline V gives CDR1 LGHDT, CDR2 YNNKEL (reference sequence). The CDR3 loop is CASSQGVTAREQYF. The CDR3 coding sequence is TGTGCCAGCAGCCAAGGAGTGACAGCTCGCGAGCAGTACTTC.

The V and J genes are TRBV7-9 and TRBJ2-5; 14 nucleotides align to TRBD2. CDR1 and CDR2 (germline): SEHNR, FQNEAQ (reference sequence). V shed 5 bases, J shed 4 bases, and the junction held 15 bases outside the gene matches. The CDR3 is made up of 19 amino acids. The CDR3 spells CASSHSRLAGGPAPETQYF. The DNA of the CDR3 is TGTGCCAGCAGCCATTCGAGACTAGCGGGAGGGCCGGCCCCAGAGACCCAGTACTTC. The full variable domain, rest sourced from reference TRBV7-9 and TRBJ2-5, is DTGVSQNPRHKITKRGQNVTFRCDPISEHNRLYWYRQTLGQGPEFLTYFQNEAQLEKSRLLSDRFSAERPKGSFSTLEIQRTEQGDSAMYLCASSHSRLAGGPAPETQYFGPGTRLLVL.

The gene calls are TRBV11-2 and TRBJ2-2; D gene uncertain. Germline CDR1 reads SGHAT; CDR2 reads FQNNGV. V was trimmed by 4 bases and J by 4 bases, leaving 7 bases between them. CDR3 length: 13 residues. Here the CDR3 reads CASSSGSTGELFF. CDR3 sequence (DNA): TGTGCCAGCAGCTCCGGGTCCACCGGGGAGCTGTTTTTT.

This clone was seen more than once but under ten times. The rearrangement joins TRBV5-1 to TRBJ2-2, with 12 bases fitting TRBD2. Germline-derived CDR1 and CDR2 are SGHRS and YFSETQ. This CDR3 contains 19 residues. V gave up 0 bases and J gave up 2 bases; unmatched junction bases: 8. The CDR3 protein is CASSLARASGRANTGELFF. DNA of the CDR3: TGCGCCAGCAGCTTGGCCAGGGCTAGCGGGAGGGCCAACACCGGGGAGCTGTTTTTT.

The chain employs TRBV12-3 or TRBV12-4 and TRBJ1-1, with D unclear. This CDR3 has 11 amino acids. V lost 6 bases to trimming and J lost 4 bases, with 6 bases between them. The CDR3 bases are TGTGCCAGCAGGAAAGCCACTGAAGCTTTCTTT. Encoded protein: CASRKATEAFF.

The CDR3 loop reads CASSPDRGIQPQHF. The CDR3 DNA sequence: TGTGCCAGCTCACCCGACAGGGGAATCCAGCCCCAGCATTTT. V is TRBV18 and J is TRBJ1-5; 8 bases agree with TRBD1. The CDR3 consists of 14 residues. J lost 7 bases, V lost 3 bases, and 5 bases had no gene match. CDR1 KGHSH and CDR2 LQKENI come from the germline V gene.

This clone was picked up a small number of times. The rearrangement joins TRBV10-3 to TRBJ2-2; D is possibly TRBD2 (5 bases). The germline V gene encodes CDR1 ENHRY and CDR2 SYGVKD. The CDR3 is 14 amino acids. Trimming shortened V by 4 bases and J by 8 bases, and 14 bases separated the two germline ends. The CDR3 reads CAISGLPGGGELFF. Here the CDR3 DNA reads TGTGCCATCAGTGGACTCCCCGGAGGAGGGGAGCTGTTTTTT.